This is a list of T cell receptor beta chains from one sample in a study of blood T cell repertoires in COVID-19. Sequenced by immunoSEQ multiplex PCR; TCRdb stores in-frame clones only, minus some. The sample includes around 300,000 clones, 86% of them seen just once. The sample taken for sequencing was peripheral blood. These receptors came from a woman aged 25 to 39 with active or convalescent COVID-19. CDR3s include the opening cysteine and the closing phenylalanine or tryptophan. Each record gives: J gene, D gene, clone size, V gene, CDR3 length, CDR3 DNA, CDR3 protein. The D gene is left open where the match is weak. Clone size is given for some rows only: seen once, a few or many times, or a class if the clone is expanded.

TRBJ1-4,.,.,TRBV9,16,TGTGCCAGCAGCGTAGGGGCGGGGATAGCTAATGAAAAACTGTTTTTT,CASSVGAGIANEKLFF
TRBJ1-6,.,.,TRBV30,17,TGTGCCTGGGAAACAGGGTTATCAACCTCCTATAATTCACCCCTCCACTTT,CAWETGLSTSYNSPLHF
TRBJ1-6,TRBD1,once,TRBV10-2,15,TGCGCCAGCAGTGAGTCAAGGACAGGGACTTCACCCCTCCACTTT,CASSESRTGTSPLHF
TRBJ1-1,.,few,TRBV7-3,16,TGTGCCAGCAGCCCAAACGGGGGTTCCATGAACACTGAAGCTTTCTTT,CASSPNGGSMNTEAFF
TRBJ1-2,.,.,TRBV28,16,TGTGCCAGCAGTCGCCCCAGGGGAAATTCCAACTATGGCTACACCTTC,CASSRPRGNSNYGYTF
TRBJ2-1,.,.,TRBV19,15,TGTGCCAGTAGTAGCCGAGTTAACTCCTACAATGAGCAGTTCTTC,CASSSRVNSYNEQFF
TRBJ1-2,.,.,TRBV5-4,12,TGTGCCAGCCGAGGGGGAAACTATGGCTACACCTTC,CASRGGNYGYTF
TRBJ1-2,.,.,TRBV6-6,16,TGTGCCAGCAGTTACCGGGGTGGGTACGAGGACTATGGCTACACCTTC,CASSYRGGYEDYGYTF
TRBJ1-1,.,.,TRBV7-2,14,TGTGCCAGCAGCTTAGTGACGGGGGGCACTGAAGCTTTCTTT,CASSLVTGGTEAFF
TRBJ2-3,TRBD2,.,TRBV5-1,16,TGCGCCAGCAGCTGGCGGATAGCGGGGGGCCGGGATACGCAGTATTTT,CASSWRIAGGRDTQYF
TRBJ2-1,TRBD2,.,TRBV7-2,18,TGTGCCAGCAGCTTAGCGCTCTCGCGGGGGGGCCGCTACAATGAGCAGTTCTTC,CASSLALSRGGRYNEQFF
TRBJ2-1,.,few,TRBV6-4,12,TGTGCCAGCAGTGACCGGGACAATGAGCAGTTCTTC,CASSDRDNEQFF
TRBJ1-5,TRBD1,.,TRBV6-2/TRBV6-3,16,TGTGCCAGCAGTTACTATTGGGACAGGGTTGGACAGCCCCAGCATTTT,CASSYYWDRVGQPQHF
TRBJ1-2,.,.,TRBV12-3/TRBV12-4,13,TGTGCCAGCAGTTTAGCCAGGGACTATGGCTACACCTTC,CASSLARDYGYTF
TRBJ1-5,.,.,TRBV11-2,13,TGTGCCAGCAGCTTAGCGCAGGGAAGGGCCCAGCATTTT,CASSLAQGRAQHF
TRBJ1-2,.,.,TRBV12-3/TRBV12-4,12,TGTGCCAGCAGTTCTACAGGGTACGGCTACACCTTC,CASSSTGYGYTF
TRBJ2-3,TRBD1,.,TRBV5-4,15,TGTGCCAGCAGCCTAACAGGGGCAATGAGAGATACGCAGTATTTT,CASSLTGAMRDTQYF
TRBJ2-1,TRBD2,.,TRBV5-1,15,TGCGCCAGCCAACGTCTAGCGGGGGTCCGCAATGAGCAGTTCTTC,CASQRLAGVRNEQFF